The T cell receptor (beta chain) under discussion was sequenced for a study of identical twins. General study results and limits: Twin-shared out-of-frame alpha sequences showed excess low generation probability.

The V end lost 6 bases, the J end lost 2 bases, and 7 bases lay between the germline ends. Germline lookup yields CDR1 MDHEN and CDR2 SYDVKM. The CDR3 has 12 amino acids. This clonotype has a count of ten or more. What it binds is not known. One entry per CDR3 protein results from TCRdb running MiXCR on the 5' RACE reads. The sample lists around 370,000 distinct CDR3 sequences, roughly 9% occurring once. Input material: naive T cells sorted from blood. V usage is TRBV28 and J usage is TRBJ1-1; D gene ambiguous. The source is a woman aged 45-59 years in good health. The CDR3 region is CASSAGNTEAFF. The CDR3 nucleotides are TGTGCCAGCAGCGCCGGAAACACTGAAGCTTTCTTT.